The rows below give T cell receptor beta chains drawn from one sample of a study of OX40 agonist ivuxolimab in advanced cancers. Sequenced by immunoSEQ multiplex PCR; TCRdb stores in-frame clones only, minus some. The table shows around 41,000 clones, with around four fifths occurring only once. The specimen was CD4+ or CD8+ T cells sorted from blood, collected in a trial of the OX40 agonist ivuxolimab. The source is an adult with an advanced solid tumor such as melanoma, head and neck, liver or kidney cancer. Both conserved end residues are part of each CDR3. The D gene is left open where the match is weak. Where a row states a size, it is once, few, many or the class of an expanded clone; other rows omit it.

D,V,J,size,CDR3,DNA
TRBD1,TRBV30,TRBJ2-7,-,CAWSVKKGQGGGEQYF,TGTGCCTGGAGTGTAAAGAAAGGACAGGGCGGTGGGGAGCAGTACTTC
-,TRBV7-2,TRBJ1-2,-,CASSSRTGTHYHYTF,TGTGCCAGCAGCTCCCGAACCGGGACACACTATCACTACACCTTC
TRBD2,TRBV10-3,TRBJ2-7,-,CATSRLAGGPSDVDEQYF,TGTGCCACGTCAAGACTAGCGGGAGGGCCGTCGGATGTAGACGAGCAGTACTTC
-,TRBV4-3,TRBJ2-4,-,CASSLRSGQGGKNIQYF,TGCGCCAGCAGCTTAAGGAGCGGGCAGGGGGGCAAAAACATTCAGTACTTC
-,TRBV5-1,TRBJ2-3,few,CASSLTPPADTQYF,TGCGCCAGCAGCTTGACGCCTCCTGCGGATACGCAGTATTTT
-,TRBV14,TRBJ2-7,-,CASSQGSYEQYF,TGTGCCAGCAGCCAAGGGTCCTACGAGCAGTACTTC
TRBD1,TRBV27,TRBJ1-2,-,CASRPADRTYGYTF,TGTGCCAGCAGACCTGCGGACAGGACCTATGGCTACACCTTC
-,TRBV4-2,TRBJ2-5,-,CASSQGTVAGFGETQYF,TGTGCCAGCAGCCAAGGTACGGTAGCAGGGTTTGGAGAGACCCAGTACTTC
-,TRBV7-2,TRBJ2-7,-,CASSFTGSEQYF,TGTGCCAGCAGCTTCACAGGTTCCGAGCAGTACTTC
-,TRBV19,TRBJ2-1,-,CASSIDPPPGGNNEQFF,TGTGCCAGTAGTATAGATCCTCCCCCCGGAGGGAACAATGAGCAGTTCTTC
-,TRBV7-9,TRBJ1-1,-,CASSFRDDQFF,TGTGCCAGCAGCTTCCGGGACGATCAGTTCTTT
-,TRBV28,TRBJ2-7,once,CASRIGISYEQYF,TGTGCCAGCAGAATTGGGATTTCCTACGAGCAGTACTTC
TRBD2,TRBV5-6,TRBJ2-3,-,CASSLAGRTRVTDTQYF,TGTGCCAGCAGCTTGGCCGGTCGGACTAGAGTAACAGATACGCAGTATTTT